Below are 32 T cell receptor beta chains sequenced from a single sample in a study of blood T cells in healthy people across ages (dated by TCRdb to 2013 to 2016). Library prep was done by 5' RACE. Sequencing instrument: Illumina HiSeq 2500. A second about 7 to 11 cycle PCR used a sample-barcoded 5' primer and a J-beta primer mix. TCRdb applied fastp at Q25 and MiXCR to the public reads, then kept only in-frame beta chains. Rows with a matching CDR3 protein are joined into one entry that keeps the most common DNA and genes. The sample yields 1,500,000 or so distinct CDR3 sequences; roughly two fifths were counted once. About 4% of the sample is in the top ten clones. Sample: blood. All receptors come from a young woman in good health.

To note about this clonotype: A much more abundant neighbour one base away suggests this may be a read error. The CDR3 loop is CSVEDWGQGITDPQYF. The CDR3 DNA sequence: TGCAGCGTTGAAGATTGGGGACAGGGGATCACAGATCCGCAGTATTTT. The gene calls are TRBV29-1 and TRBJ2-3, with 10 bases lining up with TRBD1. The length of the CDR3 is 16 residues. Germline V gene sequence: CDR1 SQVTM, CDR2 ANQGSEA.

V usage is TRBV6-2 or TRBV6-3 and J usage is TRBJ1-5; 7 bases agree with TRBD1. The V and J ends lost 5 bases and 7 bases, in that order; junction bases with no gene match: 14. The CDR3 is 16 residues long. CDR1 is MNHEY and CDR2 is SVGEGT in the germline V gene. For the CDR3, the DNA is TGTGCCAGCAGTCCCTATCGGACAGGACGGATCCAGCCCCAGCATTTT. Translated: CASSPYRTGRIQPQHF.

The rearrangement joins TRBV20-1 to TRBJ2-7; 8 bases fit TRBD1. Per germline, CDR1 DFQATT and CDR2 SNEGSKA (reference sequence). V lost 6 bases and J lost 6; bases outside the gene matches: 13. The CDR3 length is 14 residues. CDR3 DNA sequence: TGCAGTGCCACAGACAGGGGTCAATTTAGCGAGCAGTACTTC. It yields the protein CSATDRGQFSEQYF.

V is TRBV12-3 or TRBV12-4 and J is TRBJ2-5; D tentatively fits TRBD1 or TRBD2 (5 bases each). V was trimmed by 4 bases and J by 0 bases, leaving 15 bases between them. The CDR3 runs to 16 residues. The CDR3: CASSSTRQGHQETQYF. CDR3 coding DNA: TGTGCCAGCAGTTCCACCCGTCAGGGACACCAAGAGACCCAGTACTTC.

The chain has TRBV7-9 and TRBJ1-5; 9 bases map to TRBD1. The CDR3 runs 14 residues. J lost 7 bases, V lost 4 bases, and 5 bases had no gene match. Germline V CDR1 and CDR2: SEHNR, FQNEAQ (reference sequence). CDR3 DNA: TGTGCCAGCAGCTCCCCGGGACAGGGACAGCCCCAGCATTTT. Translating gives CASSSPGQGQPQHF.

This clonotype showed up just a few times. This sequence joins TRBV11-2 and TRBJ2-4; possible D gene TRBD1, 5 bases. The J call may be in error: the DNA end matches TRBJ2-7 better. Looked up from germline, CDR1 is SGHAT and CDR2 is FQNNGV. CDR3 length: 14 residues. CDR3 amino acids: CASSLALGDVEQYF. For the CDR3, the DNA is TGTGCCAGCAGCTTAGCCTTAGGGGATGTCGAGCAGTACTTC.

J is TRBJ2-5 and V is TRBV6-5, with 11 bases fitting TRBD1. Germline CDR1 reads MNHEY; CDR2 reads SVGAGI. The CDR3 loop spans 13 amino acids. The J segment lost 5 bases and the V segment lost 9 bases, leaving 5 bases of the junction unmatched. This CDR3 reads CASGQGARETQYF. CDR3 nucleotides: TGTGCCAGTGGACAGGGGGCAAGGGAGACCCAGTACTTC.

The genes are TRBV12-3 or TRBV12-4 and TRBJ2-2; the D gene is possibly TRBD1 (5 bases). V shed 5 bases and J shed 6 bases, with 10 bases lying between them. The CDR3 totals 13 residues. In nucleotides, the CDR3 is TGTGCCAGCAGTGTGATAGGGGCCGGGGAGCTGTTTTTT. Protein sequence: CASSVIGAGELFF.

This clonotype has just a few counts. This rearrangement joins TRBV27 to TRBJ2-1; D unresolved. The CDR3 runs to 11 residues. Trimming removed 10 bases from V and 12 bases from J, with 16 bases in between. Germline V gene lookup returns CDR1 MNHEY and CDR2 SMNVEV (reference sequence). CDR3 nucleotides: TGTGCCACCCTCGGCTTGGTCGGGCAGTTCTTC. This encodes CATLGLVGQFF.

The chain links TRBV7-2 to TRBJ2-7; 10 bases are shared with TRBD1. With V trimmed by 5 bases and J by 3 bases, 7 bases remained unmatched. There are 15 residues in the CDR3. The V gene's germline CDR1 is SGHTA and CDR2 FQGNSA. The CDR3 nucleotides read TGTGCCAGCAGCCATGGACAGGGGGTTTACTACGAGCAGTACTTC. This gives the protein CASSHGQGVYYEQYF.

This chain links TRBV5-1 with TRBJ2-1; D call uncertain. The germline gives CDR1 SGHRS, CDR2 YFSETQ. There are 16 residues in the CDR3. V gave up 2 bases and J gave up 0 bases, with 12 bases separating them. The CDR3 spells CASSFSVGSSYNEQFF. The CDR3, as DNA: TGCGCCAGCAGCTTTTCTGTTGGAAGCTCCTACAATGAGCAGTTCTTC.

In this sample, this clonotype turned up a few times. This chain uses TRBV9 with TRBJ1-5, with 10 bases aligning to TRBD1. In germline, CDR1 is SGDLS, CDR2 YYNGEE. Losses at the gene ends were 5 bases for V and 8 bases for J; bases not matched to a gene: 4. The CDR3 is 13 amino acids. The CDR3 loop reads CASSVDRGEPQHF. The CDR3 DNA follows: TGTGCCAGCAGTGTGGACAGGGGGGAGCCCCAGCATTTT. Full variable domain (outside the CDR3, taken from reference TRBV9 and TRBJ1-5): DSGVTQTPKHLITATGQRVTLRCSPRSGDLSVYWYQQSLDQGLQFLIQYYNGEERAKGNILERFSAQQFPDLHSELNLSSLELGDSALYFCASSVDRGEPQHFGDGTRLSIL.

This clonotype has just one count. J is TRBJ2-2 and V is TRBV19; a weak D match, TRBD2 (5 bases). The CDR3 consists of 13 residues. Trimming stripped 7 bases from V and 4 bases from J, with 10 bases between. CDR1 is LNHDA, CDR2 SQIVND, per germline (reference sequence). The CDR3 nucleotides read TGTGCCAGTACTGCGGGTGGCACCGGGGAGCTGTTTTTT. The encoded protein is CASTAGGTGELFF.

V usage is TRBV29-1 and J usage is TRBJ2-1; D possibly uses TRBD1 or TRBD2 (5 bases each). Germline CDR1 and CDR2: SQVTM and ANQGSEA. The CDR3 length is 14 residues. V lost 6 bases and J lost 0, with 12 bases in between. This CDR3 reads CSVRDPGSYNEQFF. The CDR3 coding sequence is TGCAGCGTAAGGGACCCCGGCTCCTACAATGAGCAGTTCTTC.

V gene TRBV15 combines with J gene TRBJ2-3, with 8 bases lining up with TRBD1. CDR3 length equals 18 residues. Germline CDR1 is LNHNV and CDR2 is YYDKDF (reference sequence). V was clipped by 5 bases and J by 1 base; unmatched bases: 14. The DNA for the CDR3 is TGTGCCACCAGCCGTCGCCAACACAGACAGGGGCGCACAGATACGCAGTATTTT. Translating it yields CATSRRQHRQGRTDTQYF.

This clonotype turned up a few times. The chain combines TRBV27 with TRBJ2-7, with 14 bases identical to TRBD2. The length of the CDR3 is 17 residues. V gave up 5 bases and J gave up 3 bases; unmatched junction bases: 9. CDR1 is MNHEY, CDR2 SMNVEV, per germline (reference sequence). CDR3 in DNA: TGTGCCAGCAGTCTCCGGACTAGCGGGAGGTTCAGCTACGAGCAGTACTTC. Amino acids: CASSLRTSGRFSYEQYF.

Only a few counts were recorded for this clonotype. V gene TRBV24-1 combines with J gene TRBJ2-7; no definite D call. CDR1 is KGHDR and CDR2 is SFDVKD in the germline V gene. The CDR3 totals 15 residues. V was trimmed by 4 bases and J by 3 bases, leaving 15 bases between them. Written as DNA, the CDR3 is TGTGCCACCAGTGACCTTCTTGTGGCCGACTACGAGCAGTACTTC. Translation: CATSDLLVADYEQYF.

This chain links TRBV21-1 with TRBJ2-4; TRBD1 was called by the table and not checked on the DNA. TRBJ2-7 matches the DNA end more closely, so the J call is doubtful. TRBV21-1 has pseudogene status. The CDR3 covers 12 residues. CDR3 residues: CAPGRGGYEQYF. The CDR3 bases are TGTGCCCCCGGGCGCGGCGGCTACGAGCAGTACTTC.

The chain is built from TRBV4-1 and TRBJ1-5; perhaps TRBD1 as D (5 bases). The CDR3 loop spans 17 amino acids. CDR1 and CDR2 (germline): MGHRA, YSYEKL. Between the trimmed V and J ends, which lost 0 bases and 2 bases, there was a span of 14 bases. The CDR3 region has the DNA TGCGCCAGCAGCCAAGATACCCGGGGGGAAGGCAATCAGCCCCAGCATTTT. Its protein product is CASSQDTRGEGNQPQHF.

This rearrangement joins TRBV5-4 to TRBJ1-5; D call uncertain. The CDR3 totals 14 residues. Germline CDR1 reads SGHNT; CDR2 reads YYREEE (reference sequence). Trimming took 4 bases from V and 7 from J, leaving 15 bases between them. CDR3 amino acids: CASSQHPNDQPQHF. The CDR3 DNA sequence: TGTGCCAGCAGCCAACACCCGAATGACCAGCCCCAGCATTTT.

This chain uses TRBV20-1 with TRBJ2-7, with a weak D call TRBD1 (6 bases). This CDR3 region has 13 residues. V was trimmed by 6 bases and J by 1 base, leaving 13 bases between them. Germline V gene data show CDR1 as DFQATT and CDR2 as SNEGSKA (reference sequence). Written as DNA, the CDR3 is TGCAGTGCAACAACGACAGGTTCCTACGAGCAGTACTTC. Translated: CSATTTGSYEQYF.

About this clonotype itself: Mismatch with germline at one junction end may stem from a read error. The chain uses TRBV20-1 and TRBJ2-5, with 15 nucleotides matching TRBD2. The J call may be in error: the DNA end matches TRBJ2-7 better. CDR1 and CDR2 (germline): DFQATT, SNEGSKA (reference sequence). CDR3 length: 16 amino acids. CDR3 protein: CSARGTSGRPSHEQYF. The CDR3 nucleotides are TGCAGTGCTCGCGGGACTAGCGGGAGGCCCTCCCACGAGCAGTACTTC.

The rearrangement uses TRBV6-2 or TRBV6-3 and TRBJ2-1; 8 bases match TRBD2. This CDR3 is 13 amino acids long. V lost 4 bases, J lost 15 bases, and 11 bases stayed unmatched. Germline V gives CDR1 MNHEY, CDR2 SVGEGT. DNA for the CDR3: TGTGCCAGCAGTTTCTCGGGAGGGGGAGCCATGTTCTTC. It specifies CASSFSGGGAMFF.

This chain joins TRBV24-1 and TRBJ2-3; D remains ambiguous. Germline-derived CDR1 and CDR2 are KGHDR and SFDVKD. The V end lost 0 bases, the J end lost 5 bases, and 2 bases lay between the germline ends. The CDR3 is made up of 12 amino acids. This CDR3 reads CATSDLLDTQYF. The CDR3 DNA sequence: TGTGCCACCAGTGATTTGTTAGATACGCAGTATTTT.

In its sample, this clonotype was seen a few times. V gene TRBV4-3 combines with J gene TRBJ1-1; no firm D call. Germline V gives CDR1 LGHNA, CDR2 YSLEER. V lost 1 base and J 0 bases, leaving 6 bases between the germline ends. There are 14 residues in the CDR3. CDR3 DNA sequence: TGCGCCAGCAGCCAAGTGTGGTTGAACACTGAAGCTTTCTTT. Protein: CASSQVWLNTEAFF.

The gene calls are TRBV29-1 and TRBJ1-2, with 8 bases identical to TRBD1. The germline CDR1 and CDR2 sequences are SQVTM and ANQGSEA. V lost 6 bases and J lost 7; bases outside the gene matches: 10. The CDR3 spans 13 residues. CDR3 bases: TGCAGCGTGGCCGGCGGACAGGGTAGTGGCTACACCTTC. As protein: CSVAGGQGSGYTF. The whole variable domain, filled in from reference TRBV29-1 and TRBJ1-2, reads SAVISQKPSRDICQRGTSLTIQCQVDSQVTMMFWYRQQPGQSLTLIATANQGSEATYESGFVIDKFPISRPNLTFSTLTVSNMSPEDSSIYLCSVAGGQGSGYTFGSGTRLTVV.

The chain has TRBV6-5 and TRBJ1-1, with D perhaps matching TRBD1 (6 bases). Trimming removed 5 bases at V and 5 bases at J, with 27 bases between. The CDR3 length is 18 residues. The V gene's germline CDR1 is MNHEY and CDR2 SVGAGI. The DNA of the CDR3 is TGTGCCAGCAGTCTCACTCCGGACAGAGGGCGAGAACTGACTGAAGCTTTCTTT. This sequence encodes CASSLTPDRGRELTEAFF.

The gene calls are TRBV30 and TRBJ2-3, with D possibly being TRBD1 (8 bases). This CDR3 contains 15 residues. In germline, CDR1 is GTSNPN, CDR2 SVGIG (reference sequence). Deletions cut 0 bases from V and 1 base from J, with 11 bases between. The CDR3 DNA follows: TGTGCCTGGAGTGTACAGGGGGGGGGCACAGATACGCAGTATTTT. It is translated as CAWSVQGGGTDTQYF.

This clonotype has at least ten counts. This chain connects TRBV12-3 or TRBV12-4 to TRBJ1-1; D gene ambiguous. The CDR3 loop spans 14 amino acids. The ends were cut back, 1 base at V and 4 bases at J, with 10 bases in the middle. CDR3 coding DNA: TGTGCCAGCAGTTTAGTTGGGGATGGCACTGAAGCTTTCTTT. Translated: CASSLVGDGTEAFF.

The J gene is TRBJ2-7, the V gene TRBV7-2; unclear D gene. Germline V gene data show CDR1 as SGHTA and CDR2 as FQGNSA. V was clipped by 0 bases and J by 5 bases, with 11 bases between them. The CDR3 consists of 14 residues. CDR3 nucleotide sequence: TGTGCCAGCAGCTTAGCCGCGAGATCGAACGAGCAGTACTTC. Encoded protein: CASSLAARSNEQYF.

The V and J genes are TRBV16 and TRBJ1-5; no definite D call. CDR3 length: 13 residues. Germline V lookup: CDR1 KGHSY, CDR2 FQNENV. V lost 7 bases and J 7 bases, leaving 14 bases between the germline ends. CDR3 residues: CASNGEGGQPQHF. CDR3 in DNA: TGTGCCAGCAATGGGGAGGGCGGGCAGCCCCAGCATTTT.

The chain employs TRBV29-1 and TRBJ2-1; D may be TRBD1 (6 bases). The germline V and J ends were trimmed by 4 bases and 1 base, with 20 bases remaining between them. The CDR3 runs 17 residues. Germline V CDR1 and CDR2: SQVTM, ANQGSEA. In DNA, the CDR3 is TGCAGCGTTGTCAATAGCAGGGGCTCAGCGTCCTACAATGAGCAGTTCTTC. This encodes CSVVNSRGSASYNEQFF.